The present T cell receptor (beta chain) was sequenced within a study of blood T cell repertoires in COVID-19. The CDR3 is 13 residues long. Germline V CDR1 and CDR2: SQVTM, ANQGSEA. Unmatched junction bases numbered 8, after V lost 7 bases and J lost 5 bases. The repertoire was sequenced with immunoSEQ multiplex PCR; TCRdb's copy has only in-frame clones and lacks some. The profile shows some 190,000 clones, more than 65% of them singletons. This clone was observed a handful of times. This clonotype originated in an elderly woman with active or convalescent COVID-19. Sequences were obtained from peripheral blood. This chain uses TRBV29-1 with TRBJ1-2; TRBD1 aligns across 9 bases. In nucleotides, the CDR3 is TGCAGCGCTTGGGACAGGGAAGGATATGGCTACACCTTC. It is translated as CSAWDREGYGYTF.